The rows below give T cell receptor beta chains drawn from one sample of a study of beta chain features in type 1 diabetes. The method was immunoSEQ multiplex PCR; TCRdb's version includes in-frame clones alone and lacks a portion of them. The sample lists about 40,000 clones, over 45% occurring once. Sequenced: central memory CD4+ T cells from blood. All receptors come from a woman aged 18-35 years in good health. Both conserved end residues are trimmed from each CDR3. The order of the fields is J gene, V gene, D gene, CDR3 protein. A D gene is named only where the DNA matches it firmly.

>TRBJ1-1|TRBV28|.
ASSLSSFGNTEAF
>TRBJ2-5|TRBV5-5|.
ASSLRAGRGETQY
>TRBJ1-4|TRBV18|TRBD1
ASSPGQGAVEGEKLF
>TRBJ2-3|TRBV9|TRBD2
ASSARGGSTDTQY
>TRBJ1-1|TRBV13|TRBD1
ASSHRGGQMNTEAF
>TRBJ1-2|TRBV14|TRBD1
ASSQDAGGGYT
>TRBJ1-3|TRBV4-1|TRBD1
ASSQPTGSFGNTIY
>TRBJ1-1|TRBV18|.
ASSRTGTRNTEAF
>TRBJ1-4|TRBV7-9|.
ASSVDQGMREKLF
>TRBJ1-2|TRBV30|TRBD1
ARQGDPTSHYGYT
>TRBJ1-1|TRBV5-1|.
ASSFTGPTEAF
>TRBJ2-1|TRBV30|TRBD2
AWTSGSFNEQF
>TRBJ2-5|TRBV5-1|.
ASSLESGTRETQY
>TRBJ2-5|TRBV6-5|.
ASNSGGLASETQY
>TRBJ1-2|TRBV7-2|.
ASSEVRYGYT
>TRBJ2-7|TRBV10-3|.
AISQAVYEQY
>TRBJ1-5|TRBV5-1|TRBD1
ASSRDGTGGQPQH